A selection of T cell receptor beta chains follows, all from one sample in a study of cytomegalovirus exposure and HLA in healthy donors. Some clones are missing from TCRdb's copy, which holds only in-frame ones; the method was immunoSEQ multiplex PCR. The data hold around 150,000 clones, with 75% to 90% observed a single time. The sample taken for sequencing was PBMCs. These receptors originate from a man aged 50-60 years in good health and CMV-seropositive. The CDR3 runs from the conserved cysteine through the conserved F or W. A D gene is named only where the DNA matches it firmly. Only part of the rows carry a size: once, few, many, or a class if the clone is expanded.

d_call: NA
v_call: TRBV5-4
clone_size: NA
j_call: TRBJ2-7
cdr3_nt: TGTGCCAGCAGCGCTGGTCGACAGAGCTCCTACGAGCAGTACTTC
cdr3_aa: CASSAGRQSSYEQYF

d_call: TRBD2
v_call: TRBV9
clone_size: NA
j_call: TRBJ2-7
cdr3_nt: TGTGCCAGCAGCGTAGGGGGCGGGAGCGACTACGAGCAGTACTTC
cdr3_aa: CASSVGGGSDYEQYF

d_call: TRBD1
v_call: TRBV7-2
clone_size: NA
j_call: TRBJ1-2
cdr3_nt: TGTGCCAGCAGCATCGGGACAGGGGGAGACTATGGCTACACCTTC
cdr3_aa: CASSIGTGGDYGYTF

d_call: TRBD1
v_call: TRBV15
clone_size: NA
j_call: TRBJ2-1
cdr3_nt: TGTGCCACCAGCAGAGATCTAGGGGGCGCCGGCAATGAGCAGTTCTTC
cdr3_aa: CATSRDLGGAGNEQFF

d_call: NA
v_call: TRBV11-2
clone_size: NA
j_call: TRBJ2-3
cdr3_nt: TGTGCCAGCAGCTTAGGAGCGGTTAGCACAGATACGCAGTATTTT
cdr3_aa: CASSLGAVSTDTQYF

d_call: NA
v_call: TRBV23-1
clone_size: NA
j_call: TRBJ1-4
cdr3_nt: TGCGCCAGCAGTCAATCCGACAGGTTTGCAACTAATGAAAAACTGTTTTTT
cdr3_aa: CASSQSDRFATNEKLFF

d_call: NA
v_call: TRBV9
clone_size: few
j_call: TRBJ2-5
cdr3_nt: TGTGCCAGCAGCGTAGCTGTTGCGGGGGAGACCCAGTACTTC
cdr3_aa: CASSVAVAGETQYF

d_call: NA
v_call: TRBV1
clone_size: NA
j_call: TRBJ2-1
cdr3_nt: TGCACCAGCAGCCCGGCGGGAGGGCCCTATGAGCAGTTCTTC
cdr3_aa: CTSSPAGGPYEQFF

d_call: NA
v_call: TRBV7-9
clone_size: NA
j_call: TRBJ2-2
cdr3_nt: TGTGCCAGCAGCTCCGCTGGAGGGCAGCCGAACACCGGGGAGCTGTTTTTT
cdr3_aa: CASSSAGGQPNTGELFF

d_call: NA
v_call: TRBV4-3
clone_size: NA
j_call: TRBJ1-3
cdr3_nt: TGCGCCAGCAGCCGCCCCCGAAGCGGGGGACAATGGGCGTTATCCTCTGGAAACACCATATATTTT
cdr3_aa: CASSRPRSGGQWALSSGNTIYF

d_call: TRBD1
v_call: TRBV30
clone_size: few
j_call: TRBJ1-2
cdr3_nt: TGTGCCTGTGACAGGGGAATAAACTATGGCTACACCTTC
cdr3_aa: CACDRGINYGYTF

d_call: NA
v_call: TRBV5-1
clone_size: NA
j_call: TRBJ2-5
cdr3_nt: TGCGCCAGCAGCCTTTGGGAGGTCCAAGAGACCCAGTACTTC
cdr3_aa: CASSLWEVQETQYF

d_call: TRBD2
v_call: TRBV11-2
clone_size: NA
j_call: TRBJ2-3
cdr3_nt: TGTGCCAGCAGCCGTATCGCGGGGGGCACAGATACGCAGTATTTT
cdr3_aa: CASSRIAGGTDTQYF

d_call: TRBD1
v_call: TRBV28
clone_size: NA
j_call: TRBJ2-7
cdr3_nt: TGTGCCAGCAGTTTATGGGCAGGGGGCACCTACGAGCAGTACTTC
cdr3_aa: CASSLWAGGTYEQYF

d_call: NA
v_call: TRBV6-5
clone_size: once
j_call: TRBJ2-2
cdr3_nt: TGTGCCAGCAGTCAACGGACTGGGGACACCGGGGAGCTGTTTTTT
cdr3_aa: CASSQRTGDTGELFF

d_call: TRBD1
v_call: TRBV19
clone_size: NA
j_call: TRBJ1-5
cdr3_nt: TGTGCCAGTAGTGAAGACCGGGACAGGGGGTATGGCAATCAGCCCCAGCATTTT
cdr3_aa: CASSEDRDRGYGNQPQHF

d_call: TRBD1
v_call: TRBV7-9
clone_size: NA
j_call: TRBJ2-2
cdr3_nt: TGTGCCAGCAGCTTATCAGGGGGCATTGTAACCGGGGAGCTGTTTTTT
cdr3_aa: CASSLSGGIVTGELFF

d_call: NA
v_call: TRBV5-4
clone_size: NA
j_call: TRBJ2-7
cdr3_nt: TGTGCCAGCAGCTTTTATTCAGGTACCTACGAGCAGTACTTC
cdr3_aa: CASSFYSGTYEQYF

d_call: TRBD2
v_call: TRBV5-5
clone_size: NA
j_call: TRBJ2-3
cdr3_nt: TGTGCCAGCAGCCTGGGGGGGGTGGTCGCAGATACGCAGTATTTT
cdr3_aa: CASSLGGVVADTQYF

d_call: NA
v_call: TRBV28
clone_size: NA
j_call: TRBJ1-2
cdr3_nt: TGTGCCAGCAGTTTCGTTCGGGTTGGCGGCTACACCTTC
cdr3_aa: CASSFVRVGGYTF

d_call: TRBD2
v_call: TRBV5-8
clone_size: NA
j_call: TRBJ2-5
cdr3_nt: TGTGCCAGCAGAACCGGGACTAGCGGGAGACAAGAGACCCAGTACTTC
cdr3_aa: CASRTGTSGRQETQYF

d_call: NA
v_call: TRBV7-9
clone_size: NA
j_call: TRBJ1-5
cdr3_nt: TGTGCCAGCAGCTCCACAGGGTTCGCAGGTATGAGCAATCAGCCCCAGCATTTT
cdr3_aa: CASSSTGFAGMSNQPQHF

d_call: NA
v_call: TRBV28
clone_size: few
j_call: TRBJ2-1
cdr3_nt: TGTGCCAGCGGTGCGTACAATGAGCAGTTCTTC
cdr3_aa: CASGAYNEQFF

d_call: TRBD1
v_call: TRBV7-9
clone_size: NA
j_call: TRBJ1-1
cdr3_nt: TGTGCCAGCAGCCAAGGGGACAGGGGGAACACTGAAGCTTTCTTT
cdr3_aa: CASSQGDRGNTEAFF

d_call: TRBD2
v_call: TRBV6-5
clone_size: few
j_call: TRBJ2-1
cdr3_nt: TGTGCCAGCAGTTACGGGACTAGCGGGGGTAATGAGCAGTTCTTC
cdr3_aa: CASSYGTSGGNEQFF

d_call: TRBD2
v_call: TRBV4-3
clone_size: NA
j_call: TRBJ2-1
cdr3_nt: TGCGCCAGCAGCCAAGGGTCGGGGGGGTACAATGAGCAGTTCTTC
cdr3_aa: CASSQGSGGYNEQFF

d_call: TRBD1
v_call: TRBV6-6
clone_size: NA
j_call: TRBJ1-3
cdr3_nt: TGTGCCAGCAGTTACTCCGGGACAGGCGGAAACACCATATATTTT
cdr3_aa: CASSYSGTGGNTIYF

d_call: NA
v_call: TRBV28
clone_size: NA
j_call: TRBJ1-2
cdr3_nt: TGTGCCAGCAGTTCGGGACAATCTTCCTATGGCTACACCTTC
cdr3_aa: CASSSGQSSYGYTF

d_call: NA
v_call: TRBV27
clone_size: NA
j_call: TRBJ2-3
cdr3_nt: TGTGCCAGCAGCCCCAGGGGATTGACAGATACGCAGTATTTT
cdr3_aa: CASSPRGLTDTQYF

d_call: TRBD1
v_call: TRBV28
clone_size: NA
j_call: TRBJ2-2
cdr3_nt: TGTGCCAGCAGTTCGGGACAGGGGAATACCGGGGAGCTGTTTTTT
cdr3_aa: CASSSGQGNTGELFF

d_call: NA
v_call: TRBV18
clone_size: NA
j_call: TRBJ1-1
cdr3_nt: TGTGCCAGCTCACCAGAGGAATACACTGAAGCTTTCTTT
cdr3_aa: CASSPEEYTEAFF

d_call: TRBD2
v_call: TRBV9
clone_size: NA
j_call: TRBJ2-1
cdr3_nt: TGTGCCAGCAGCCGAACAGGGACTAGCGGCAATGAGCAGTTCTTC
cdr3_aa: CASSRTGTSGNEQFF

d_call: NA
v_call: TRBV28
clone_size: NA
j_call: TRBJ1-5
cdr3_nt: TGTGCCAGCACAATGGGGGGGGCTAATCAGCCCCAGCATTTT
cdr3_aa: CASTMGGANQPQHF

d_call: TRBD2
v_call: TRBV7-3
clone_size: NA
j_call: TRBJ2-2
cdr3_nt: TGTGCCAGCAGCTTCTCGGCGGGGGGGGGCACCGGGGAGCTGTTTTTT
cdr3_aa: CASSFSAGGGTGELFF

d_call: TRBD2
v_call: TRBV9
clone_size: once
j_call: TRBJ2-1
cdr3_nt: TGTGCCAGCAGCGTAACTAGCGCTTACAATGAGCAGTTCTTC
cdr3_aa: CASSVTSAYNEQFF

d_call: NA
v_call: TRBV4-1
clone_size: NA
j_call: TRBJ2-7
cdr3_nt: TGCGCCAGCAGCCAAGCCCCCTCCTCCTACGAGCAGTACTTC
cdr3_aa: CASSQAPSSYEQYF

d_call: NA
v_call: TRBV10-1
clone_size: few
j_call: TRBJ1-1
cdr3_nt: TGCGCCAGCAGTCTCCGACAGATTGAAGCTTTCTTT
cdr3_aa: CASSLRQIEAFF

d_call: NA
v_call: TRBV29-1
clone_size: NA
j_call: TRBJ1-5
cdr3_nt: TGCAGCGTCCCCGACAAACTCGGACAGCCCCAGCATTTT
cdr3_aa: CSVPDKLGQPQHF

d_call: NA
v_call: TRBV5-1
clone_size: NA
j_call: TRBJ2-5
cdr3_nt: TGCGCCAGCAGCTTGGGGCCGGGCAGGGAAGAGACCCAGTACTTC
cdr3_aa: CASSLGPGREETQYF

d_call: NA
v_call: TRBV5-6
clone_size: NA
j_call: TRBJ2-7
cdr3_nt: TGTGCCAGCAGCTTGGTTCAGGGGATCCCCTACGAGCAGTACTTC
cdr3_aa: CASSLVQGIPYEQYF

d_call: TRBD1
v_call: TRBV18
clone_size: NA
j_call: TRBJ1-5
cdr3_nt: TGTGCCAGCTCACCGGGACAGGGCAATCAGCCCCAGCATTTT
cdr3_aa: CASSPGQGNQPQHF

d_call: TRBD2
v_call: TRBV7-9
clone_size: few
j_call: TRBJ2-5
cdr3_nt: TGTGCCAGCAGCTTAGAGTTTAGCGGGAGCCCAGAGACCCAGTACTTC
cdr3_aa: CASSLEFSGSPETQYF